The rows below give T cell receptor beta chains drawn from one sample of a study of blood T cell repertoires in COVID-19. Sequencing was performed with immunoSEQ multiplex PCR; in TCRdb, only in-frame clones are kept and a portion is missing. The sample lists more than 45,000 clones, around 86% occurring once. The sequencing sample was made of peripheral blood. The receptor source for this set is a human donor with active COVID-19. The donor label of this sample is uncertain. The CDR3 runs from the conserved cysteine through the conserved F or W. Fields, in order: V gene, J gene, clone size, D gene, CDR3 protein, CDR3 DNA. D genes are given only for firm matches. Clone size, where shown, is once, few, many, or a class for clones that have expanded.

>TRBV2|TRBJ2-3|NA|TRBD2
CASSELDGGLDTQYF
TGTGCCAGCAGCGAACTTGACGGGGGGTTGGATACGCAGTATTTT
>TRBV6-5|TRBJ2-3|NA|NA
CASHQGDTQYF
TGTGCCAGCCACCAGGGCGATACGCAGTATTTT
>TRBV11-2|TRBJ1-3|NA|TRBD1
CASSLRQGGNTIYF
TGTGCCAGCAGCCTGAGACAGGGGGGAAACACCATATATTTT
>TRBV5-1|TRBJ2-1|NA|NA
CASSLGSGWGNEQFF
TGCGCCAGCAGCTTGGGGTCAGGGTGGGGCAATGAGCAGTTCTTC
>TRBV15|TRBJ1-1|NA|NA
CATSREVFSTEAFF
TGTGCCACCAGCAGAGAAGTGTTTAGCACTGAAGCTTTCTTT
>TRBV7-2|TRBJ2-4|NA|NA
CASTRARTDIQYF
TGTGCCAGCACCAGGGCGCGCACGGACATTCAGTACTTC
>TRBV6-5|TRBJ2-3|NA|TRBD1
CASRPGQGPKTQYF
TGTGCCAGCAGACCAGGACAGGGCCCGAAGACGCAGTATTTT
>TRBV29-1|TRBJ2-5|NA|NA
CSVERGTQYF
TGCAGCGTTGAGCGGGGGACCCAGTACTTC
>TRBV19|TRBJ1-1|NA|NA
CASSMIGGGTEAFF
TGTGCCAGTAGTATGATCGGGGGAGGCACTGAAGCTTTCTTT
>TRBV14|TRBJ2-5|NA|NA
CASSQDRGRAGETQYF
TGTGCCAGCAGCCAAGATAGAGGCAGGGCCGGAGAGACCCAGTACTTC
>TRBV19|TRBJ1-4|NA|NA
CASRGRGDEKLFF
TGTGCCAGTAGAGGCAGGGGCGATGAAAAACTGTTTTTT
>TRBV6-5|TRBJ2-2|medium-sized|NA
CASSYSSSGELFF
TGTGCCAGCAGTTACTCGAGTTCCGGGGAGCTGTTTTTT
>TRBV2|TRBJ1-3|once|NA
CASSEQGTTGNTIYF
TGTGCCAGCAGTGAACAGGGAACCACTGGAAACACCATATATTTT
>TRBV5-1|TRBJ2-6|NA|NA
CASSRGVLARGANVLTF
TGCGCCAGCTCAAGGGGGGTACTAGCGCGTGGGGCCAACGTCCTGACTTTC
>TRBV11-2|TRBJ2-3|NA|NA
CASSLGRQFSTDTQYF
TGTGCCAGCAGCTTAGGGAGACAGTTCAGCACAGATACGCAGTATTTT
>TRBV6-1|TRBJ2-3|NA|TRBD1
CASSEGTGVTDTQYF
TGTGCCAGCAGTGAGGGGACAGGGGTCACAGATACGCAGTATTTT
>TRBV5-1|TRBJ2-5|NA|TRBD2
CASSGLLAGGETQYF
TGCGCCAGCAGCGGGCTCCTAGCGGGAGGGGAGACCCAGTACTTC
>TRBV5-1|TRBJ2-3|NA|NA
CASRGLGRTDTQYF
TGCGCCAGCAGGGGACTCGGACGCACAGATACGCAGTATTTT
>TRBV28|TRBJ1-3|NA|TRBD1
CASGGDRTLSGNTIYF
TGTGCCAGCGGAGGGGACAGAACCCTCTCTGGAAACACCATATATTTT
>TRBV15|TRBJ2-7|NA|TRBD1
CATSRGGTDVYEQYF
TGTGCCACCAGCAGAGGGGGGACAGACGTCTACGAGCAGTACTTC
>TRBV19|TRBJ2-1|NA|TRBD2
CASRKPGLAYNEQFF
TGTGCCAGTCGGAAACCGGGACTAGCGTACAATGAGCAGTTCTTC
>TRBV19|TRBJ2-1|few|TRBD1
CASGQGNEQFF
TGTGCCAGTGGACAGGGAAATGAGCAGTTCTTC
>TRBV2|TRBJ2-7|NA|TRBD1
CASRAKQGAGTYEQYF
TGTGCCAGCAGGGCTAAACAGGGGGCAGGGACCTACGAGCAGTACTTC
>TRBV14|TRBJ2-5|NA|NA
CASSPPGGTIQETQYF
TGTGCCAGCAGCCCCCCAGGTGGCACAATCCAAGAGACCCAGTACTTC
>TRBV7-9|TRBJ1-1|NA|NA
CASSPGQMNTEAFF
TGTGCCAGCAGCCCGGGACAAATGAACACTGAAGCTTTCTTT
>TRBV10-3|TRBJ2-1|NA|TRBD2
CAISKGLAYNEQFF
TGTGCCATCAGTAAGGGACTAGCTTACAATGAGCAGTTCTTC
>TRBV2|TRBJ1-6|NA|NA
CASSEGAGNSPLHF
TGTGCCAGCAGTGAAGGGGCGGGTAATTCACCCCTCCACTTT
>TRBV10-3|TRBJ2-3|NA|NA
CAISVGLSTDTQYF
TGTGCCATCAGTGTGGGGCTTAGCACAGATACGCAGTATTTT
>TRBV5-1|TRBJ2-4|NA|NA
CASRVRQENIQYF
TGCGCCAGCAGAGTTAGACAGGAAAACATTCAGTACTTC
>TRBV18|TRBJ1-1|NA|NA
CASSPRAGTEAFF
TGTGCCAGCTCACCGAGGGCGGGCACTGAAGCTTTCTTT
>TRBV5-1|TRBJ1-6|NA|NA
CASSLGAGMSSPLHF
TGCGCCAGCAGCTTGGGGGCAGGGATGAGTTCACCCCTCCACTTT
>TRBV11-3|TRBJ2-3|NA|NA
CASSPGAGASTDTQYF
TGTGCCAGCAGCCCAGGGGCAGGGGCTAGCACAGATACGCAGTATTTT
>TRBV4-2|TRBJ1-6|NA|NA
CASRSETGYNSPLHF
TGTGCCAGCAGGTCTGAAACAGGGTACAATTCACCCCTCCACTTT
>TRBV2|TRBJ1-5|NA|NA
CASRGRVSNQPQHF
TGTGCCAGCCGAGGGAGAGTAAGCAATCAGCCCCAGCATTTT
>TRBV10-1|TRBJ2-3|few|TRBD1
CASTEGTAGTDTQYF
TGCGCCAGCACCGAAGGGACAGCCGGCACAGATACGCAGTATTTT
>TRBV3-1/TRBV3-2|TRBJ2-3|NA|NA
CASSHGTLDTQYF
TGTGCCAGCAGCCATGGGACTTTGGATACGCAGTATTTT
>TRBV27|TRBJ1-2|NA|TRBD1
CASSLNRGDYGYTF
TGTGCCAGCAGTTTAAACAGGGGGGACTATGGCTACACCTTC
>TRBV7-9|TRBJ1-4|NA|NA
CASSTTGRRDEKLFF
TGTGCCAGCAGCACAACCGGGCGGCGGGATGAAAAACTGTTTTTT
>TRBV18|TRBJ2-1|NA|TRBD2
CASTRRLAAASGSYNEQFF
TGTGCCAGCACCAGAAGACTAGCGGCCGCGTCTGGATCCTACAATGAGCAGTTCTTC
>TRBV19|TRBJ2-1|NA|NA
CASSIGVAVSSYNEQFF
TGTGCCAGTAGTATAGGGGTAGCGGTGAGCTCCTACAATGAGCAGTTCTTC